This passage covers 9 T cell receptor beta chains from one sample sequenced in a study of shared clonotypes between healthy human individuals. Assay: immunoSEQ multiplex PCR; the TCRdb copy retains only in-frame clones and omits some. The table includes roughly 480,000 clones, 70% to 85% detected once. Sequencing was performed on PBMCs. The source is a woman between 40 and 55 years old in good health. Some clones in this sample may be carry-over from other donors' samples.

The CDR3 here is CASSFIGNEKLFF. CDR3 in DNA: TGCGCCAGCAGCTTCATTGGTAATGAAAAACTGTTTTTT. The chain employs TRBV5-1 and TRBJ1-4; D remains unclear. The germline V gene encodes CDR1 SGHRS and CDR2 YFSETQ. V was trimmed by 2 bases and J by 4 bases, leaving 6 bases between them. This CDR3 has 13 amino acids.

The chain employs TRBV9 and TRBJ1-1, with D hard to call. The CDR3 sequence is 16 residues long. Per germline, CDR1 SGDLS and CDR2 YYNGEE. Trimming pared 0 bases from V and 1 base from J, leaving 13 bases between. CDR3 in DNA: TGTGCCAGCAGCGTAGCTCCCCATACAGAGAACACTGAAGCTTTCTTT. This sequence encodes CASSVAPHTENTEAFF. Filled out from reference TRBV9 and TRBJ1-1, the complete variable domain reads DSGVTQTPKHLITATGQRVTLRCSPRSGDLSVYWYQQSLDQGLQFLIQYYNGEERAKGNILERFSAQQFPDLHSELNLSSLELGDSALYFCASSVAPHTENTEAFFGQGTRLTVV.

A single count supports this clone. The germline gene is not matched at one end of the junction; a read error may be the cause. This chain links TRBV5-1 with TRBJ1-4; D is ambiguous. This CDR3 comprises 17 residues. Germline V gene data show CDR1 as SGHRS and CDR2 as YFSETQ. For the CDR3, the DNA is TGCGCCAGCAGCCCTAAAACCGATCGAGGAACTGATGAAAATCTGTTTTTT. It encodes CASSPKTDRGTDENLFF.

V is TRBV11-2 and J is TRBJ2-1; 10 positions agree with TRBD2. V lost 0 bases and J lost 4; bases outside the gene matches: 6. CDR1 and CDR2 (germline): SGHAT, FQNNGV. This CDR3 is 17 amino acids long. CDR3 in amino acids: CASSLEGTSGKYNEQFF. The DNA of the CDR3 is TGTGCCAGCAGCTTAGAAGGTACTAGCGGGAAATACAATGAGCAGTTCTTC. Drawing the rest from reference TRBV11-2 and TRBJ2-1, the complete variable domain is EAGVAQSPRYKIIEKRQSVAFWCNPISGHATLYWYQQILGQGPKLLIQFQNNGVVDDSQLPKDRFSAERLKGVDSTLKIQPAKLEDSAVYLCASSLEGTSGKYNEQFFGPGTRLTVL.

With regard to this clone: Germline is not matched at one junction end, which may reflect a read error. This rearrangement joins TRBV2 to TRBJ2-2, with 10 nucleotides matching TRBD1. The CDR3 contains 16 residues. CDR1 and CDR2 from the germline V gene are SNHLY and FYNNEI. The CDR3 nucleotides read TGTGCCAGCTCCGGGACAGGGGTCGGTCCCACCGGGGAGCTGTCTTTT. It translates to CASSGTGVGPTGELSF. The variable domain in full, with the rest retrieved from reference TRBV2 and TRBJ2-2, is EPEVTQTPSHQVTQMGQEVILRCVPISNHLYFYWYRQILGQKVEFLVSFYNNEISEKSEIFDDQFSVERPDGSNFTLKIRSTKLEDSAMYFCASSGTGVGPTGELSFGEGSRLTVL.

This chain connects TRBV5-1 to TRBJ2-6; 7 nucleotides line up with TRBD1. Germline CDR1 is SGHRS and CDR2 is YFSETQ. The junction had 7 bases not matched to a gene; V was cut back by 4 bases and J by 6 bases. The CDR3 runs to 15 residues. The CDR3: CASSPQGVPANVLTF. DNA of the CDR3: TGCGCCAGCAGCCCCCAGGGGGTGCCGGCCAACGTCCTGACTTTC. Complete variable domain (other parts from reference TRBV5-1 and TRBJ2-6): KAGVTQTPRYLIKTRGQQVTLSCSPISGHRSVSWYQQTPGQGLQFLFEYFSETQRNKGNFPGRFSGRQFSNSRSEMNVSTLELGDSALYLCASSPQGVPANVLTFGAGSRLTVL.

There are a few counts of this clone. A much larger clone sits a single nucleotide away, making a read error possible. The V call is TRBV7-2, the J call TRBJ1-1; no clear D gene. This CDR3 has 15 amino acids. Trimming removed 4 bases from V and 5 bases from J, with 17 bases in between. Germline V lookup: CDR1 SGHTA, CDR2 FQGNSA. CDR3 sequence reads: CASSSTRTGRTEAFF. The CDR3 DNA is TGTGCCAGCAGCTCGACCAGGACCGGGAGGACTGAAGCTTTCTTT.

In DNA form, the CDR3 reads TGCAGCGTTGAATCTAGCGGGAGGGCCTACGGGGAGCTGTTTTTT. Protein: CSVESSGRAYGELFF. This chain links TRBV29-1 with TRBJ2-2; TRBD2 aligns across 12 bases. V gave up 2 bases and J gave up 7 bases; unmatched junction bases: 5. The CDR3 contains 15 residues. Germline CDR1 and CDR2: SQVTM and ANQGSEA.

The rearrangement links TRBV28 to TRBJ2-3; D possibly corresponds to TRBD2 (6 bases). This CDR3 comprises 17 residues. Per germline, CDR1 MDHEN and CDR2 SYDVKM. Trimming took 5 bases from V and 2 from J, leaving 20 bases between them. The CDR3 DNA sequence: TGTGCCAGCAGTCTCCCGGGGTTGGGGGGATCCACAGATACGCAGTATTTT. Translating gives CASSLPGLGGSTDTQYF.